The rows below give T cell receptor beta chains drawn from one sample of a study of cytomegalovirus exposure and HLA in healthy donors. Sequencing used immunoSEQ multiplex PCR; TCRdb keeps in-frame clones, though not all of them. The sample consists of about 300,000 clones, roughly 90% of them appearing once. Sequencing used PBMCs. Receptors were obtained from a man in his forties in good health and CMV-seropositive. CDR3s include the opening cysteine and the closing phenylalanine or tryptophan. Fields, in order: J gene, D gene, clone size, V gene, CDR3 protein, CDR3 DNA. The D gene is left open where the match is weak. Size is stated for part of the rows, as once, few or many counts, or as a class when the clone is expanded.

TRBJ1-1 TRBD1 . TRBV14 CASSQKQGAGREAFF TGTGCCAGCAGCCAGAAACAGGGGGCCGGCCGTGAAGCTTTCTTT
TRBJ2-7 . once TRBV10-2 CASSDLQTGEDEQYF TGCGCCAGCAGTGACCTGCAGACAGGAGAGGACGAGCAGTACTTC
TRBJ2-7 TRBD2 . TRBV2 CASSSPGLAGGIYEQYF TGTGCCAGCAGTTCCCCGGGACTAGCGGGAGGCATCTACGAGCAGTACTTC
TRBJ2-7 TRBD2 once TRBV2 CASSISGSVYEQYF TGTGCCAGCAGTATTAGCGGGTCCGTGTACGAGCAGTACTTC
TRBJ1-2 . . TRBV19 CASNSDRYHYGYTF TGTGCCAGTAATTCGGACAGATACCACTATGGCTACACCTTC
TRBJ1-4 . . TRBV7-2 CASSSRTGGEKLFF TGTGCCAGCAGCTCCCGCACCGGGGGTGAAAAACTGTTTTTT
TRBJ2-1 TRBD2 . TRBV27 CASSLRLAGGYNEQFF TGTGCCAGCAGTTTACGACTAGCGGGAGGCTACAATGAGCAGTTCTTC
TRBJ2-7 TRBD1 . TRBV5-6 CASSAGQGSYEQYF TGTGCCAGCAGCGCAGGACAGGGATCGTACGAGCAGTACTTC
TRBJ2-5 . . TRBV2 CASSEASTSRETQYF TGTGCCAGCAGTGAAGCGTCTACTAGTAGAGAGACCCAGTACTTC
TRBJ2-2 TRBD1 . TRBV29-1 CSVGGRGSGELFF TGCAGCGTTGGAGGCAGGGGGTCCGGGGAGCTGTTTTTT
TRBJ2-1 TRBD2 . TRBV4-2 CASSQDRLAGVGEQFF TGTGCCAGCAGCCAAGATAGGTTAGCGGGAGTGGGTGAGCAGTTCTTC
TRBJ2-2 . . TRBV7-9 CASSLNWNTGELFF TGTGCCAGCAGCTTAAACTGGAACACCGGGGAGCTGTTTTTT
TRBJ2-1 . . TRBV21-1 CASSKIRGLAGVNEQFF TGTGCCAGCAGCAAAATTCGGGGTCTAGCGGGAGTCAATGAGCAGTTCTTC
TRBJ2-5 TRBD2 . TRBV7-3 CASSFQAGVGETQYF TGTGCCAGCAGCTTCCAAGCGGGAGTGGGGGAGACCCAGTACTTC
TRBJ2-3 TRBD2 . TRBV6-1 CASSEGGAGVVGWTDTQYF TGTGCCAGCAGTGAAGGCGGAGCGGGAGTGGTGGGTTGGACAGATACGCAGTATTTT
TRBJ2-7 TRBD2 once TRBV28 CASWTSGMNEQYF TGTGCCAGCTGGACTAGCGGGATGAACGAGCAGTACTTC